These 6 T cell receptor beta chains originate from one sample sequenced in a study of cytomegalovirus exposure and HLA in healthy donors. PCR was performed using 60 Vbeta and 13 Jbeta primers. Sequenced by immunoSEQ multiplex PCR; TCRdb stores in-frame clones only, minus some. The table includes roughly 120,000 clones, 70% to 80% detected once. The sample consisted of PBMCs. Receptors were obtained from a man aged 45-60 years in good health and CMV-seronegative.

The CDR3 DNA reads TGTGCCAGCACCCAGACTAGCGGGGGGGCGGGGACAGATACGCAGTATTTT. This gives the protein CASTQTSGGAGTDTQYF. The V call is TRBV2, the J call TRBJ2-3; 14 positions agree with TRBD2. Germline CDR1 reads SNHLY; CDR2 reads FYNNEI. V shed 7 bases and J 3 bases; nucleotides not matched to a gene: 9. The CDR3 contains 17 residues.

This chain connects TRBV18 to TRBJ2-7; D perhaps matches TRBD1 (6 bases). V was clipped by 4 bases and J by 6 bases, with 16 bases between them. The CDR3 consists of 14 residues. Germline values: CDR1 KGHSH, CDR2 LQKENI. CDR3 sequence: CASSLGGPPSEQYF. CDR3 nucleotide sequence: TGTGCCAGCTCACTAGGGGGTCCTCCCTCCGAGCAGTACTTC.

The V gene is TRBV11-2, the J gene TRBJ2-2; perhaps TRBD1 as D (6 bases). This CDR3 contains 15 residues. CDR1 SGHAT and CDR2 FQNNGV come from the germline V gene. V lost 0 bases to trimming and J lost 7 bases, with 12 bases between them. CDR3 loop: CASSLEPGAYGELFF. The CDR3 region has the DNA TGTGCCAGCAGCTTAGAGCCAGGGGCGTACGGGGAGCTGTTTTTT. Filled out from reference TRBV11-2 and TRBJ2-2, the complete variable domain reads EAGVAQSPRYKIIEKRQSVAFWCNPISGHATLYWYQQILGQGPKLLIQFQNNGVVDDSQLPKDRFSAERLKGVDSTLKIQPAKLEDSAVYLCASSLEPGAYGELFFGEGSRLTVL.

This chain connects TRBV4-1 to TRBJ2-6; D gene ambiguous. The length of the CDR3 is 16 residues. The V end lost 0 bases, the J end lost 0 bases, and 6 bases lay between the germline ends. Germline V CDR1 and CDR2: MGHRA, YSYEKL. CDR3 residues: CASSQEASSGANVLTF. CDR3 in DNA: TGCGCCAGCAGCCAAGAGGCCAGCTCTGGGGCCAACGTCCTGACTTTC.

This clone was seen more than once but under ten times. V is TRBV5-4 and J is TRBJ2-1; 8 positions match TRBD2. Germline V gene lookup returns CDR1 SGHNT and CDR2 YYREEE (reference sequence). The V gene end was trimmed by 4 bases and the J gene end by 6 bases; junction bases not matched to a gene: 9. The CDR3 loop spans 15 amino acids. The CDR3 DNA reads as TGTGCCAGCAGCAGCCGGGTAGCGGGGAGCAATGAGCAGTTCTTC. This encodes CASSSRVAGSNEQFF.

Concerning this clone: Additional DNA sequences in this sample encode the identical CDR3. J is TRBJ2-2 and V is TRBV5-4; D not certain. This CDR3 spans 15 amino acids. CDR1 is SGHNT and CDR2 is YYREEE in the germline V gene (reference sequence). V lost 4 bases and J 4 bases, leaving 14 bases between the germline ends. CDR3 sequence: CASSLTRSSTGELFF. The CDR3 nucleotides read TGTGCCAGCAGCCTCACTCGGAGTTCCACCGGGGAGCTGTTTTTT.